This T cell receptor beta chain is from a study of spatial heterogeneity in lung cancer. Whole-study context: Detection consistently yielded more beta chains than alpha chains.

Time point: sample taken at primary tumor resection. In each case, whole RNA from tumor, nontumor lung or frozen PBMC was sequenced unsorted. CDR1 is GTSNPN and CDR2 is SVGIG in the germline V gene (reference sequence). Trimming took 1 base from V and 2 from J, leaving 8 bases between them. The CDR3 consists of 13 residues. Overall study results and limits: Tumor TCRs that were ubiquitous and expanded showed up in blood more at resection than follow-up.

A unique molecular identifier was attached to every TCR cDNA molecule. MiXCR was run by TCRdb on the 5' RACE reads, yielding one entry per CDR3 protein. The sample has under 15,000 distinct CDR3 sequences, 13% to 15% seen once. This clonotype appeared many times. The antigen is undetermined. The sequences come from PBMCs, collected at surgery. The rearrangement joins TRBV30 to TRBJ2-5; D is undetermined. This clonotype originated in a female donor with early-stage non-small cell lung cancer. The CDR3 loop reads CAWSAVLQETQYF. The DNA of the CDR3 is TGTGCCTGGAGTGCGGTCCTTCAAGAGACCCAGTACTTC.